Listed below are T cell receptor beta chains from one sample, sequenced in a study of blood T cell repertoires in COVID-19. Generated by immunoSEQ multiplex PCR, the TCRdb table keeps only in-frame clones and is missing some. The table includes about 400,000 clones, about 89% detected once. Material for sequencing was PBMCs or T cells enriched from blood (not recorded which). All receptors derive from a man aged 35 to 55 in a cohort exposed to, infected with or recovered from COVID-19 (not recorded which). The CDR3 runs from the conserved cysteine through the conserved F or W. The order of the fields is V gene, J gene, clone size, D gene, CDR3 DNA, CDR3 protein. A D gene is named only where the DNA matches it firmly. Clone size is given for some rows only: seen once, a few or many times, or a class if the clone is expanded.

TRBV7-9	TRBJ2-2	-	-	TGTGCCAGCAGCTTACCCAGACTAGGTAGCACCGGGGAGCTGTTTTTT	CASSLPRLGSTGELFF
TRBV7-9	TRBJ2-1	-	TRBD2	TGTGCCAGCTCCGGGGCTAGCGGGAGGATGTACAATGAGCAGTTCTTC	CASSGASGRMYNEQFF
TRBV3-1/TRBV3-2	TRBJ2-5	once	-	TGTGCCAGCAGCCTTCCGGGACTGGCAGCAGAGACCCAGTACTTC	CASSLPGLAAETQYF
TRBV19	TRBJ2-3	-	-	TGTGCCAGTAGAGCGGGCACAGATACGCAGTATTTT	CASRAGTDTQYF
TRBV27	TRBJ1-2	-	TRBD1	TGTGCCAGCAGTTTATCGCGGGACAGGGGAAACTATGGCTACACCTTC	CASSLSRDRGNYGYTF
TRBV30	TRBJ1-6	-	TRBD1	TGTGCCTGGAGTTTTTCCTACCGGGACAGTTCACCCCTCCACTTT	CAWSFSYRDSSPLHF
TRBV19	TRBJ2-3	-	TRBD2	TGTGCCAGTAGTGCCGGGACTAGCGGTAACGCACGAGATACGCAGTATTTT	CASSAGTSGNARDTQYF
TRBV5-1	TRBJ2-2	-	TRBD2	TGCGCCAGCAGCTTACCCGGGACTAGCGGCCGAAACACCGGGGAGCTGTTTTTT	CASSLPGTSGRNTGELFF
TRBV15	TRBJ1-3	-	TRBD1	TGTGCCACCAGCCCGGACAGGGGCATTGGAAACACCATATATTTT	CATSPDRGIGNTIYF
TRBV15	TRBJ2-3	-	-	TGTGCCACCAGCAGAGATCGCCAGAGCGGCAGCACAGATACGCAGTATTTT	CATSRDRQSGSTDTQYF
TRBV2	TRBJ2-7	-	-	TGTGCCAGCAGCGGAGAGGGCCTTGTCGAGCAGTACTTC	CASSGEGLVEQYF
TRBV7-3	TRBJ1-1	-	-	TGTGCCAGCAGCACGAACAGGAACACTGAAGCTTTCTTT	CASSTNRNTEAFF
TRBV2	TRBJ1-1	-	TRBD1	TGTGCCAGCAGTGCCAGGGGGCCGAACACTGAAGCTTTCTTT	CASSARGPNTEAFF
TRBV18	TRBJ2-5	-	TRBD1	TGTGCCAGCTCACGAGGGACAGCTTTCCAAGAGACCCAGTACTTC	CASSRGTAFQETQYF
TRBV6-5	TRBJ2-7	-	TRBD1	TGTGCCAGCAGTTACGTACCCGGGACAGGCTACGAGCAGTACTTC	CASSYVPGTGYEQYF
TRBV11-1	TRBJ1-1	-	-	TGTGCCAGCAGCTCGGACAAGAACACTGAAGCTTTCTTT	CASSSDKNTEAFF
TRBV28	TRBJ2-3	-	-	TGTGCCAGCAGTTTTTGGGGGACTAGCACAGATACGCAGTATTTT	CASSFWGTSTDTQYF
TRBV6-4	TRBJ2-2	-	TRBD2	TGTGCCAGCAGTGACTCCCTCGCTAGCGGGAGGGCCTTAAACACCGGGGAGCTGTTTTTT	CASSDSLASGRALNTGELFF
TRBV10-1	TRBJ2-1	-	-	TGCGCCAGCAGTGAATCGTCTAGCCCCAATGAGCAGTTCTTC	CASSESSSPNEQFF
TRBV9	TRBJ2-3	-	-	TGTGCCAGCAGCGTAGCCCCTACAGGGAAAGGAACAGATACGCAGTATTTT	CASSVAPTGKGTDTQYF
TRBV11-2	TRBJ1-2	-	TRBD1	TGTGCCAGCAGCCCCCACCAGACAGGGTTCTATGGCTACACCTTC	CASSPHQTGFYGYTF
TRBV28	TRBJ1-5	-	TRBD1	TGTGCCAGCAGACCCTGGACAGGGGGACATCAGCCCCAGCATTTT	CASRPWTGGHQPQHF
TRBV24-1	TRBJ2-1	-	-	TGTGCCACGGCAGGTCCAGGAAATGAGCAGTTCTTC	CATAGPGNEQFF
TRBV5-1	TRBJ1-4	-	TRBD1	TGCGCCAGCAGCCGACAGGGGGCAGCTAATGAAAAACTGTTTTTT	CASSRQGAANEKLFF
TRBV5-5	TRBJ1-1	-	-	TGTGCCAGCCGCGGGTTGGGGAACACTGAAGCTTTCTTT	CASRGLGNTEAFF
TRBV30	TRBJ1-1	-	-	TGTGCCTGGAATTACAGGGTTACTGAAGCTTTCTTT	CAWNYRVTEAFF
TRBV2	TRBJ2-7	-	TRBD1	TGTGCCAGCAGTTCCGGACAGGGGGCGCGGGACGAGCAGTACTTC	CASSSGQGARDEQYF
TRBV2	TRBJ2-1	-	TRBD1	TGTGCCAGCAGTGAAGCGGACAGGACCGGTGGCAATGAGCAGTTCTTC	CASSEADRTGGNEQFF
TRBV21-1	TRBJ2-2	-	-	TGTGCCAGCAGCAAACGGCGGGGCACCGGGGAGCTGTTTTTT	CASSKRRGTGELFF
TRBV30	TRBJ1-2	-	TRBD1	TGTGCCTGGGGGACAGAGGTCGACTATGGCTACACCTTC	CAWGTEVDYGYTF
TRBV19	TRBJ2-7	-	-	TGTGCCAGTAGAATCCATGGGGGGGCTACCTACGAGCAGTACTTC	CASRIHGGATYEQYF
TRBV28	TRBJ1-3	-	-	TGTGCCAGCAGTTTAACAGGGTTTGGAAACACCATATATTTT	CASSLTGFGNTIYF
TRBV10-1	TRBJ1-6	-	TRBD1	TGCGCCAGCAGTGCGGGGACAGGATCACCCCTCCACTTT	CASSAGTGSPLHF
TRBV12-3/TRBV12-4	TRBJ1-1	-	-	TGTGCCAGCAGCCCACTGGACAAGACTGAAGCTTTCTTT	CASSPLDKTEAFF
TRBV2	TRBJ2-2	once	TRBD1	TGTGCCAGCCGGGACAGGGGAAAAAGGAACACCGGGGAGCTGTTTTTT	CASRDRGKRNTGELFF
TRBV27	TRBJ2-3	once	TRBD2	TGTGCCAGCAGCCCCCGGCTTAGCGGGGAGGCAGATACGCAGTATTTT	CASSPRLSGEADTQYF
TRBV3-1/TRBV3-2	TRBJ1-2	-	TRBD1	TGTGCCAGCAGCCAATTCGAGGGGGCCGGCTATGGCTACACCTTC	CASSQFEGAGYGYTF
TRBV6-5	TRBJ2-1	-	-	TGTGCCAGCAGACTCTCACTTCGAAACAATGAGCAGTTCTTC	CASRLSLRNNEQFF
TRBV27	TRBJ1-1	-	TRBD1	TGTGCCAGCAGTTCCACAGGGGGGTGGACTGAAGCTTTCTTT	CASSSTGGWTEAFF
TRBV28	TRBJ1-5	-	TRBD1	TGTGCCAGCAGCAGGACAGGGAGAGGGCCCCAGCATTTT	CASSRTGRGPQHF
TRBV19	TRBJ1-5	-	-	TGTGCCAGTAGTGCAAATAACAGGGGCAATCAGCCCCAGCATTTT	CASSANNRGNQPQHF
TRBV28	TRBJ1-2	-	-	TGTGCCAGCAGTTTAGGGGGGGCGAACTATGGCTACACCTTC	CASSLGGANYGYTF